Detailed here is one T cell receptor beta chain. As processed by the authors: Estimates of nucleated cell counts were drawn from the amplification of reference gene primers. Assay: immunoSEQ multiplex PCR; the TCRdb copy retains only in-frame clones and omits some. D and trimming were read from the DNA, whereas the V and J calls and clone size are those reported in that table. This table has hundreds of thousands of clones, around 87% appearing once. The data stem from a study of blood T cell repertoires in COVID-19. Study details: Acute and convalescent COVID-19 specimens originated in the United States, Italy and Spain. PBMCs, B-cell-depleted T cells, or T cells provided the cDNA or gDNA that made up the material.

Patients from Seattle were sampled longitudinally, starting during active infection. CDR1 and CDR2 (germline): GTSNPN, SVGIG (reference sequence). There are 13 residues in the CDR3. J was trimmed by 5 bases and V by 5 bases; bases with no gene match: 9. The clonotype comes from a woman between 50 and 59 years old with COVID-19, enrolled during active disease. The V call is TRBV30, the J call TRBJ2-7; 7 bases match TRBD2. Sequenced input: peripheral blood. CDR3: CAWVGGYGDEQYF. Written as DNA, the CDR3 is TGTGCCTGGGTGGGAGGGTACGGAGACGAGCAGTACTTC. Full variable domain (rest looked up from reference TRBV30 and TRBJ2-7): SQTIHQWPATLVQPVGSPLSLECTVEGTSNPNLYWYRQAAGRGLQLLFYSVGIGQISSEVPQNLSASRPQDRQFILSSKKLLLSDSGFYLCAWVGGYGDEQYFGPGTRLTVT.